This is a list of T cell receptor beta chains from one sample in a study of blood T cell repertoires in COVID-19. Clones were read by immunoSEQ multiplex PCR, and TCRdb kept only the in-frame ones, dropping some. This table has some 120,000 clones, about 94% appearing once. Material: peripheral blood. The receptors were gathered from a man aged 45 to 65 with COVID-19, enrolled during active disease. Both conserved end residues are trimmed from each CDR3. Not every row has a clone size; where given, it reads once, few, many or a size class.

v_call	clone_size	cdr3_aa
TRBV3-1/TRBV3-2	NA	ASSLGQGPLEQY
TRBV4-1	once	ASSQGLSPGYEQY
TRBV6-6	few	ASSYQKMNTEAF
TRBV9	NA	ASSVARSRANTGELF
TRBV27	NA	ASSLSHRVEQF
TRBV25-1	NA	ASSVSGTPFQQF
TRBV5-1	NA	ASSLAGALETQY
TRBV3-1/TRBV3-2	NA	ASSQGGGIQY
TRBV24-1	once	ATGSGLGDTGELF
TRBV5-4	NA	ASSEQGPNTEAF
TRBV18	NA	ASSPGTGLDEQF
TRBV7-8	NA	ATSDIAILLGNEKLF
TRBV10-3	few	AISDGDSYGYT
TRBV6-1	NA	ASSEGTSSETQY
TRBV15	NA	ATSPGASGANVLT
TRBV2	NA	ASRFLGGNQPQH
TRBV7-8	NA	ASSTSTSRDEQY